This TCR beta chain was captured by sequencing in a study of T cell responses to AZD1222 COVID-19 vaccine. Sequencing was performed with immunoSEQ multiplex PCR; in TCRdb, only in-frame clones are kept and a portion is missing. Here the sample spans 150,000 to 200,000 clones, 80% to 90% being singletons. Germline CDR1 is SGHRS and CDR2 is YFSETQ. CDR3 length equals 14 residues. The V gene end was trimmed by 9 bases and the J gene end by 6 bases; junction bases not matched to a gene: 13. The chain joins TRBV5-1 to TRBJ2-3, with TRBD2 matching over 7 bases. Sequenced here: peripheral blood, sampled 28 days after the second dose of the MenACWY control vaccine. The TCR comes from an adult who received the MenACWY meningococcal vaccine as a control. The CDR3 DNA follows: TGCGCCACTGCCGTGGGGCGGGAGTCCGATACGCAGTATTTT. Residues: CATAVGRESDTQYF.